This TCR beta chain is drawn from a study of cytomegalovirus exposure and HLA in healthy donors. Study-wide background: Later, an analysis reported that the 130 or so validation repertoires had used the same platform as the roughly 660 first-cohort repertoires. Overall study findings and caveats: Investigators reported 150 to 200 TCR beta chains as tied to cytomegalovirus. Three chains tied to CMV proved CMV antigen-specific in vitro.

Using immunoSEQ multiplex PCR, the repertoire was profiled, and TCRdb retains in-frame clones only, with some absent. The profile shows 70,000 to 75,000 clones, 94% of them singletons. The ends lost 0 bases at V and 5 bases at J; junction bases unmatched: 7. Germline V gene sequence: CDR1 PRHDT, CDR2 FYEKMQ (reference sequence). There are 15 residues in the CDR3. As concerns this clone: Its antigen is not known.

The TCR originated in a woman in her late teens or twenties in good health and CMV-seropositive. The chain has TRBV13 and TRBJ2-7, with 7 bases identical to TRBD1. Sequencing was carried out using PBMCs. The CDR3 DNA reads as TGTGCCAGCAGCTTAGGTGGGGGACAGACCAACGAGCAGTACTTC. Its translation is CASSLGGGQTNEQYF.